Listed here are 27 T cell receptor beta chains from one sample, sequenced in a study of identical twins (dated by TCRdb to the mid-2010s). The library was produced with 5' RACE. These reads were obtained on an Illumina HiSeq 2000. The public reads were reprocessed in TCRdb via fastp at Q25 and MiXCR, keeping in-frame beta chains. For every CDR3 protein sequence, its rows merge into one entry that carries the most common genes and DNA. Present in this sample are 450,000 or so distinct CDR3 sequences, 11% to 15% of which were seen just once. The top ten clones comprise about 0.54% of the sample. In addition, the sample was reused for a study of yellow fever vaccine responses in identical twins.

The sequenced material came from CD4+ T cells sorted from blood. These receptors were taken from a woman aged 18-30 years in good health.

The gene calls are TRBV19 and TRBJ2-1; TRBD2 agrees at 7 bases. Germline V gene sequence: CDR1 LNHDA, CDR2 SQIVND (reference sequence). With V trimmed by 5 bases and J by 6 bases, 13 bases remained unmatched. The CDR3 has 16 amino acids. In DNA form, the CDR3 reads TGTGCCAGTAGTCCCCCCTTGGCGGGAGTCGCCAATGAGCAGTTCTTC. Translated, it gives CASSPPLAGVANEQFF.

A single count supports this clonotype. The genes are TRBV19 and TRBJ2-1; D ambiguous. The ends were cut back, 1 base at V and 6 bases at J, with 13 bases in the middle. The CDR3 is made up of 15 amino acids. Germline V CDR1 and CDR2: LNHDA, SQIVND (reference sequence). The CDR3 region is CASSIANQKSNEQFF. DNA of the CDR3: TGTGCCAGTAGTATAGCTAATCAGAAATCCAATGAGCAGTTCTTC.

This clonotype came up many times. The genes are TRBV7-9 and TRBJ1-1; TRBD1 matches 7 bases. CDR3 length: 13 residues. After removal of 8 bases from V and 1 base from J, the junction contained 4 bases not matched to a gene. Germline CDR1 and CDR2: SEHNR and FQNEAQ (reference sequence). CDR3 region: CASGGTANTEAFF. CDR3 DNA sequence: TGTGCCAGCGGAGGGACAGCGAACACTGAAGCTTTCTTT.

There are a few counts of this clonotype. The chain uses TRBV28 and TRBJ2-7, with D possibly TRBD2 on 5 matching bases. The ends were cut back, 7 bases at V and 7 bases at J, with 29 bases in the middle. CDR1 is MDHEN, CDR2 SYDVKM, per germline. The CDR3 sequence is 17 residues long. In DNA form, the CDR3 reads TGTGCCAGCATTACGTCGAAGGCGGGCAGCCGCCTGGGTGAGCAGTACTTC. It specifies CASITSKAGSRLGEQYF. Together with reference TRBV28 and TRBJ2-7, the CDR3 gives the full variable domain: DVKVTQSSRYLVKRTGEKVFLECVQDMDHENMFWYRQDPGLGLRLIYFSYDVKMKEKGDIPEGYSVSREKKERFSLILESASTNQTSMYLCASITSKAGSRLGEQYFGPGTRLTVT.

The table lists this clonotype with a few counts. CDR3 residues: CASSPVGKGTDTQYF. The CDR3 coding sequence is TGTGCCAGCAGTCCTGTCGGGAAGGGCACAGATACGCAGTATTTT. The chain uses TRBV12-3 or TRBV12-4 and TRBJ2-3; D may be TRBD2 (5 bases). The CDR3 loop spans 15 amino acids. Trimming pared 5 bases from V and 1 base from J, leaving 13 bases between.

This clonotype has just a few counts. This chain links TRBV6-1 with TRBJ2-3; a possible D gene is TRBD2 (6 bases). Trimming took 7 bases from V and 3 from J, leaving 14 bases between them. This CDR3 is 14 amino acids long. Germline CDR1 and CDR2: MNHNS and SASEGT. The CDR3, as DNA: TGTGCCAGCAAAACGGGCGGGAAGACAGATACGCAGTATTTT. It codes for CASKTGGKTDTQYF.

The chain uses TRBV9 and TRBJ2-1; 8 positions match TRBD2. CDR1 and CDR2 (germline): SGDLS, YYNGEE. There are 14 residues in the CDR3. The V gene end was trimmed by 0 bases and the J gene end by 8 bases; junction bases not matched to a gene: 4. The CDR3 coding sequence is TGTGCCAGCAGCGTAGGCCCCGGGGGGGATGAGCAGTTCTTC. Translating it yields CASSVGPGGDEQFF.

This chain connects TRBV28 to TRBJ2-3; 16 bases fit TRBD2. Trimming at V came to 4 bases and at J to 6 bases, leaving 7 bases not matched to a gene. CDR3 length: 17 amino acids. Per the germline V gene, CDR1 is MDHEN and CDR2 is SYDVKM. CDR3 bases: TGTGCCAGCAGTTCACAGGGACTAGCGGGAGGGATGGATACGCAGTATTTT. Encoded protein: CASSSQGLAGGMDTQYF.

This clonotype came up many times. The chain couples TRBV7-2 to TRBJ1-1; 7 bases line up with TRBD1. This CDR3 spans 15 amino acids. CDR1 is SGHTA and CDR2 is FQGNSA in the germline V gene. V lost 1 base to trimming and J lost 5 bases; unmatched junction nucleotides: 7. The CDR3 spells CASSLEWTGRTEAFF. CDR3 sequence (DNA): TGTGCCAGCAGCTTAGAGTGGACAGGTCGGACTGAAGCTTTCTTT. The variable domain in full, with the rest retrieved from reference TRBV7-2 and TRBJ1-1, is GAGVSQSPSNKVTEKGKDVELRCDPISGHTALYWYRQSLGQGLEFLIYFQGNSAPDKSGLPSDRFSAERTGGSVSTLTIQRTQQEDSAVYLCASSLEWTGRTEAFFGQGTRLTVV.

There are a few counts of this clonotype. The chain combines TRBV12-5 with TRBJ2-3; 10 bases line up with TRBD2. The V gene end was trimmed by 1 base and the J gene end by 4 bases; junction bases not matched to a gene: 8. This CDR3 contains 17 residues. Germline V gives CDR1 LGHNT, CDR2 FRNRAP. CDR3 nucleotides: TGTGCTAGTGGTTTGGGCGGAGCTAGCGGGAGCCCAGATACGCAGTATTTT. This codes for CASGLGGASGSPDTQYF.

The J gene is TRBJ2-3, the V gene TRBV7-3, with 11 bases fitting TRBD2. CDR3 size: 14 residues. From germline, CDR1 is SGHTA and CDR2 FQGTGA. After removal of 4 bases from V and 6 bases from J, the junction contained 3 bases not matched to a gene. The CDR3 is CASSSSGGKDTQYF. The CDR3 DNA follows: TGTGCCAGCAGCTCTAGCGGGGGGAAGGATACGCAGTATTTT. The whole variable domain, remainder taken from reference TRBV7-3 and TRBJ2-3, is GAGVSQTPSNKVTEKGKYVELRCDPISGHTALYWYRQSLGQGPEFLIYFQGTGAADDSGLPNDRFFAVRPEGSVSTLKIQRTERGDSAVYLCASSSSGGKDTQYFGPGTRLTVL.

This chain links TRBV20-1 with TRBJ2-6, with 7 bases identical to TRBD1. Looked up from germline, CDR1 is DFQATT and CDR2 is SNEGSKA (reference sequence). CDR3 length: 13 amino acids. V was clipped by 8 bases and J by 2 bases; unmatched bases: 3. The CDR3 region is CSTGVAGANVLTF. CDR3 DNA: TGCAGTACAGGGGTGGCTGGGGCCAACGTCCTGACTTTC.

The sample holds a few counts of this clonotype. The CDR3 reads CASSPWVLAGAGANVLTF. In nucleotides, the CDR3 is TGTGCCAGCAGTCCATGGGTACTAGCGGGAGCCGGGGCCAACGTCCTGACTTTC. The chain recombines TRBV27 with TRBJ2-6; 11 bases agree with TRBD2. The CDR3 runs to 18 residues. With V trimmed by 5 bases and J by 4 bases, 10 bases remained unmatched. Germline V lookup: CDR1 MNHEY, CDR2 SMNVEV (reference sequence).

The CDR3 coding sequence is TGTGCCAGTAGTCCCCAAATGAGGACAGGGTCCTACGAGCAGTACTTC. It translates to CASSPQMRTGSYEQYF. This chain uses TRBV19 with TRBJ2-7, with 8 bases identical to TRBD1. Germline V gene sequence: CDR1 LNHDA, CDR2 SQIVND (reference sequence). The junction had 10 bases not matched to a gene; V was cut back by 5 bases and J by 1 base. The CDR3 runs 16 residues.

The chain recombines TRBV20-1 with TRBJ2-5; 7 bases match TRBD1. Germline V CDR1 and CDR2: DFQATT, SNEGSKA (reference sequence). The V segment lost 3 bases and the J segment 4 bases; nucleotides outside the gene matches: 2. The CDR3 extends over 12 amino acids. CDR3 nucleotides: TGCAGTGCTAGGGACAGGAGAGAGACCCAGTACTTC. As protein: CSARDRRETQYF.

V is TRBV19 and J is TRBJ2-7, with a possible D match to TRBD1 (8 bases). Germline V gene lookup returns CDR1 LNHDA and CDR2 SQIVND (reference sequence). V was clipped by 4 bases and J by 4 bases, with 14 bases between them. The CDR3 has 14 residues. As DNA, the CDR3 is TGTGCCAGTAGTACCCACAGGGGGGGGTACGAGCAGTACTTC. Protein sequence: CASSTHRGGYEQYF.

This clonotype has ten or more counts. The DNA for the CDR3 is TGTGCCAGCAGCTTGGATCGGCCTCAAACCGGGGAGCTGTTTTTT. As protein: CASSLDRPQTGELFF. The chain couples TRBV5-5 to TRBJ2-2; no clear D gene. The CDR3 covers 15 residues. Germline V gene sequence: CDR1 SGHKS, CDR2 YYEKEE (reference sequence). Trimming took 0 bases from V and 5 from J, leaving 11 bases between them.

This clonotype was seen a handful of times. The chain links TRBV3-1 to TRBJ1-4, with 9 bases fitting TRBD1. Unmatched junction bases numbered 5, after V lost 1 base and J lost 5 bases. Germline loops: CDR1 LGHDT, CDR2 YNNKEL (reference sequence). The CDR3 is 16 amino acids. The CDR3 coding sequence is TGTGCCAGCAGCCAAGGCCCCGGGACAGGGAATGAAAAACTGTTTTTT. It encodes CASSQGPGTGNEKLFF.

The V call is TRBV6-2 or TRBV6-3, the J call TRBJ2-6; D may be TRBD2 (5 bases). V lost 10 bases to trimming and J lost 0 bases, with 13 bases between them. The CDR3 spans 15 residues. CDR1 and CDR2 from the germline V gene are MNHEY and SVGEGT. The CDR3 DNA follows: TGTGCCATCGCCCCGGGGAGCTCTGGGGCCAACGTCCTGACTTTC. Protein: CAIAPGSSGANVLTF.

This clonotype turned up a few times. The chain recombines TRBV7-3 with TRBJ2-3; no clear D gene. This CDR3 is 15 amino acids long. V gave up 5 bases and J gave up 0 bases, with 12 bases separating them. Germline V gene lookup returns CDR1 SGHTA and CDR2 FQGTGA. The CDR3 is CASSPRSASTDTQYF. The CDR3 DNA sequence: TGTGCCAGCAGCCCAAGAAGTGCTAGCACAGATACGCAGTATTTT.

This rearrangement joins TRBV20-1 to TRBJ2-2; 13 positions agree with TRBD2. This CDR3 has 14 residues. V gave up 6 bases and J gave up 6 bases; unmatched junction bases: 4. CDR1 DFQATT and CDR2 SNEGSKA come from the germline V gene (reference sequence). CDR3 residues: CSARTSGSAGELFF. In DNA form, the CDR3 reads TGCAGTGCGCGGACTAGCGGGAGCGCCGGGGAGCTGTTTTTT.

A few counts support this clonotype. CDR3 protein: CASSNPRRRYRAGANVLTF. In nucleotides, the CDR3 is TGTGCCAGCAGCAATCCCCGACGGCGCTACAGGGCTGGGGCCAACGTCCTGACTTTC. The chain uses TRBV21-1 and TRBJ2-6; the DNA was not compared with TRBD1, the D call given in the table. TRBV21-1 is given as a pseudogene. The CDR3 loop spans 19 amino acids.

DNA for the CDR3: TGTGCCACCCAGTCGGGGGGAACTAATGAAAAACTGTTTTTT. It yields the protein CATQSGGTNEKLFF. The chain joins TRBV6-1 to TRBJ1-4, with D possibly TRBD1 on 5 matching bases. The ends were cut back, 10 bases at V and 1 base at J, with 13 bases in the middle. Germline V lookup: CDR1 MNHNS, CDR2 SASEGT. The CDR3 length is 14 residues.

This clonotype was counted a few times. This chain links TRBV4-1 with TRBJ2-3, with 7 bases matching TRBD1. Germline V gene lookup returns CDR1 MGHRA and CDR2 YSYEKL. This CDR3 has 16 amino acids. The ends lost 4 bases at V and 2 bases at J; junction bases unmatched: 9. Here the CDR3 reads CASSPEQGPYTDTQYF. CDR3 in DNA: TGCGCCAGCAGCCCAGAACAGGGGCCCTACACAGATACGCAGTATTTT.

The rearrangement uses TRBV7-2 and TRBJ2-3, with 7 nucleotides matching TRBD2. Trimming took 1 base from V and 1 from J; bases not matched to a gene: 5. Germline assignment: CDR1 SGHTA and CDR2 FQGNSA. This CDR3 region has 16 residues. The CDR3 bases are TGTGCCAGCAGCTTAGTGGCGGGAGTGGGCACAGATACGCAGTATTTT. It yields the protein CASSLVAGVGTDTQYF.

The chain combines TRBV30 with TRBJ2-3; no clear D. This CDR3 is built from 11 residues. Between the trimmed V and J ends, which lost 5 bases and 6 bases, there was a span of 9 bases. Germline values: CDR1 GTSNPN, CDR2 SVGIG (reference sequence). CDR3 DNA: TGTGCCTGGTTTAGAAGGGATACGCAGTATTTT. It encodes CAWFRRDTQYF.

V gene TRBV5-1 combines with J gene TRBJ2-5, with 7 bases identical to TRBD2. With 5 bases clipped from V and 2 bases from J, the junction kept 6 bases outside the gene matches. CDR3 size: 14 residues. Germline CDR1 is SGHRS and CDR2 is YFSETQ. DNA of the CDR3: TGCGCCAGCAGGTCCTCTAGCGGACAAGAGACCCAGTACTTC. It specifies CASRSSSGQETQYF.